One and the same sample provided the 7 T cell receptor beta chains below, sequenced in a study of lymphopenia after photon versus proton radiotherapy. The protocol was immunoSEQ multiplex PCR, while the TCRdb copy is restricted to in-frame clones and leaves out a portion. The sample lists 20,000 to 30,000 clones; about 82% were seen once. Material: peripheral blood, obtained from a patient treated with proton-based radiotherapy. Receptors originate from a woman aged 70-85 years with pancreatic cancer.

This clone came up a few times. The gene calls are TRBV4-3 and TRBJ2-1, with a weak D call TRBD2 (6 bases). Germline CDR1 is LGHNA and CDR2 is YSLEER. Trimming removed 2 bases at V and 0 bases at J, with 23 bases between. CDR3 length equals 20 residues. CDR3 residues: CASSQLPVSSVSSSYNEQFF. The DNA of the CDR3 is TGCGCCAGCAGCCAACTACCGGTGTCTAGCGTCTCAAGCTCCTACAATGAGCAGTTCTTC.

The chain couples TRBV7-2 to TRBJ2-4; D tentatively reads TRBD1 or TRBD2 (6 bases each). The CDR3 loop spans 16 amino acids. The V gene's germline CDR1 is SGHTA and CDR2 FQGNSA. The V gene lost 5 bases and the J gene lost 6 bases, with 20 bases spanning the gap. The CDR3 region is CASSEGGQGVGNIQYF. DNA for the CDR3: TGTGCCAGCAGCGAAGGGGGGCAGGGTGTTGGAAACATTCAGTACTTC.

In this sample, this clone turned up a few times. The CDR3 here is CASSFGSSYNEQFF. CDR3 sequence (DNA): TGTGCCAGCAGCTTCGGGAGCTCCTACAATGAGCAGTTCTTC. J is TRBJ2-1 and V is TRBV7-8; a possible D gene is TRBD2 (6 bases). CDR1 is SGHVS, CDR2 FQNEAQ, per germline. CDR3 length: 14 amino acids. V was cut by 3 bases and J by 0 bases, with 6 bases left in between.

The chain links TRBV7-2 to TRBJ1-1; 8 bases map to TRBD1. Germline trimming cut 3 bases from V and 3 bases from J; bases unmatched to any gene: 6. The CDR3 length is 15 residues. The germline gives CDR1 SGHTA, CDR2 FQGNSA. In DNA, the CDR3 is TGTGCCAGCAGCTTCACTCAGGGGGCTTACACTGAAGCTTTCTTT. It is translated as CASSFTQGAYTEAFF.

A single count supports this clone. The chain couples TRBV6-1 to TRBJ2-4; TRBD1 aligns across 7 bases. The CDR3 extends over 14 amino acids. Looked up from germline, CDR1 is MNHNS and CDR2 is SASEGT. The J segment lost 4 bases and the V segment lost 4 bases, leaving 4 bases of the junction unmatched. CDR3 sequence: CASSASGQKNIQYF. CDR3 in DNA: TGTGCCAGCAGTGCCTCGGGACAGAAAAACATTCAGTACTTC.

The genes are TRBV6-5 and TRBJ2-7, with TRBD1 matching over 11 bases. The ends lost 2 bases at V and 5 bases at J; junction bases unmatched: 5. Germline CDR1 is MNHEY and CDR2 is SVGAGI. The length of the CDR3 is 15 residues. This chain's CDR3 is CASSYPGQGANEQYF. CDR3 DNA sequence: TGTGCCAGCAGTTACCCAGGACAGGGGGCCAACGAGCAGTACTTC.

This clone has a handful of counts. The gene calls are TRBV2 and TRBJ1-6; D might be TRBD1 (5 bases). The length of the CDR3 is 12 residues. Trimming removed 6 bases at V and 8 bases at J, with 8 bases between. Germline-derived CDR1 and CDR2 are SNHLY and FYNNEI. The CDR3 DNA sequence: TGTGCCAGCAGACAACAGGATTCACCCCTCCACTTT. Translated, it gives CASRQQDSPLHF.